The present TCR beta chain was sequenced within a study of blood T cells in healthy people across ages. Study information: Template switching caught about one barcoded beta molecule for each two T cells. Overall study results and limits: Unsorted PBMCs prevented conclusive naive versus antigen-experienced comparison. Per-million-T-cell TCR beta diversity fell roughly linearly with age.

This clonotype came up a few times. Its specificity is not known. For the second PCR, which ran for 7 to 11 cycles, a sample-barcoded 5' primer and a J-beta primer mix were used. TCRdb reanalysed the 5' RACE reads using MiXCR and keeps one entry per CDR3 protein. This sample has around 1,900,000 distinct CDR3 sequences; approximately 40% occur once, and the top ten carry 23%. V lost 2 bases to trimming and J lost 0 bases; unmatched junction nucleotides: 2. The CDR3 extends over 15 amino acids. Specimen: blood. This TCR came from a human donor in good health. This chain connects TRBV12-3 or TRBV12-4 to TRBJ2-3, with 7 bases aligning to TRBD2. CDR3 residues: CASSLWRGSTDTQYF. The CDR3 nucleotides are TGTGCCAGCAGTTTATGGCGGGGGAGCACAGATACGCAGTATTTT.